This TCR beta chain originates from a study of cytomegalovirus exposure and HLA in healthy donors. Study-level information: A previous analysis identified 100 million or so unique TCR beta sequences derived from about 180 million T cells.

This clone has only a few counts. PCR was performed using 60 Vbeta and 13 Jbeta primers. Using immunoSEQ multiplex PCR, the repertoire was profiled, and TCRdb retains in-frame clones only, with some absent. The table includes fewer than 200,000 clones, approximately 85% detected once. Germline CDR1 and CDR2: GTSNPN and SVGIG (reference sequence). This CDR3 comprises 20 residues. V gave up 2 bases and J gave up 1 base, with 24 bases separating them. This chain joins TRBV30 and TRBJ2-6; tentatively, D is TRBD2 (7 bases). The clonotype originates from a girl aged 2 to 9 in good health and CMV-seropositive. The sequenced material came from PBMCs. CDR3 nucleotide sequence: TGTGCCTGGAGTATCCGCGGGAGCGGACAGCGTCGATCTGGGGCCAACGTCCTGACTTTC. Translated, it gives CAWSIRGSGQRRSGANVLTF.